Listed here are 23 T cell receptor beta chains from one sample, sequenced in a study of blood T cells in healthy people across ages (dated by TCRdb to between 2014 and 2017). The library came from 5' RACE. The instrument given in TCRdb is Illumina HiSeq 2500. A second roughly 6 to 11 cycle PCR used a sample-barcoded 5' primer and a J-beta primer mix. TCRdb redid the processing of the public reads, applying fastp at Q25 and MiXCR, and retained in-frame beta chains. Identical CDR3 protein sequences are pooled into one entry, listed with their most common genes and DNA. Recorded for this sample are about 380,000 distinct CDR3 sequences; roughly half of them occurred a single time. Of the sample, under 65% is held by the ten largest clones. Sample: blood. The receptors were gathered from a man aged 55 to 69 in good health.

This sequence joins TRBV11-3 and TRBJ2-3, with D unclear. This CDR3 has 14 residues. Trimming removed 1 base from V and 9 bases from J, with 14 bases in between. From germline, CDR1 is SGHNT and CDR2 YENEEA. DNA for the CDR3: TGTGCCAGCAGCTTAGGACCTCCCGCGAGGACGCAGTATTTT. As protein: CASSLGPPARTQYF.

This chain uses TRBV21-1 with TRBJ2-5; TRBD2, the table's D call, lacks a check against the DNA. The J call may be in error: the DNA end matches TRBJ2-4 better. TRBV21-1 is a pseudogene locus. CDR3 length equals 15 residues. CDR3 bases: TGTGCCAGCAGCCCCCGGGCCCTAGCCAAAAACATTCAGTACTTC. Translating gives CASSPRALAKNIQYF.

This clonotype was picked up a small number of times. The chain is built from TRBV6-2 or TRBV6-3 and TRBJ2-3, with D maybe TRBD1 (7 bases). Germline V gives CDR1 MNHEY, CDR2 SVGEGT. This CDR3 comprises 15 residues. V dropped 4 bases and J dropped 3 bases, with 14 bases sitting between them. Here the CDR3 DNA reads TGTGCCAGCAGTTCAGGAGGGGGCACAACAGATACGCAGTATTTT. Protein sequence: CASSSGGGTTDTQYF.

At least ten counts were recorded for this clonotype. The gene calls are TRBV6-6 and TRBJ2-7, with no clear D. V was cut by 4 bases and J by 0 bases, with 10 bases left in between. CDR1 is MNHNY and CDR2 is SVGAGI in the germline V gene (reference sequence). CDR3 length equals 14 residues. This CDR3 is CASSSVQDSYEQYF. The DNA of the CDR3 is TGTGCCAGCAGTTCGGTTCAGGACTCCTACGAGCAGTACTTC.

V is TRBV7-2 and J is TRBJ2-3; D not certain. The ends were cut back, 3 bases at V and 8 bases at J, with 15 bases in the middle. The germline V gene has CDR1 SGHTA and CDR2 FQGNSA. The CDR3 loop spans 14 amino acids. The CDR3 DNA reads as TGTGCCAGCAGCTTTAATCAGGTGGATCCTACGCAGTATTTT. It codes for CASSFNQVDPTQYF.

The rearrangement uses TRBV6-6 and TRBJ2-5, with 8 bases lining up with TRBD1. The junction had 12 bases not matched to a gene; V was cut back by 11 bases and J by 4 bases. Germline V gene lookup returns CDR1 MNHNY and CDR2 SVGAGI (reference sequence). This CDR3 comprises 14 residues. The CDR3, as DNA: TGTGCCGGCGCCCCAGAACAGGGGGGAGAGACCCAGTACTTC. Encoded protein: CAGAPEQGGETQYF.

This rearrangement joins TRBV20-1 to TRBJ2-5; D is perhaps TRBD2 (5 bases). V lost 6 bases and J 2 bases, leaving 16 bases between the germline ends. The V gene's germline CDR1 is DFQATT and CDR2 SNEGSKA (reference sequence). The CDR3 contains 14 residues. DNA of the CDR3: TGCAGTGCCATCCCTCGGGGTCGTCAAGAGACCCAGTACTTC. Its translation: CSAIPRGRQETQYF.

V is TRBV5-4 and J is TRBJ2-7, with TRBD1 matching over 7 bases. Gene TRBJ2-5 matches the end of the DNA better, so the J call may be wrong. CDR3 length equals 15 residues. The germline CDR1 and CDR2 sequences are SGHNT and YYREEE (reference sequence). The CDR3 bases are TGTGCCAGCAGCCCGAGCTGGACAGGTCCTGAGACCCAGTACTTC. This encodes CASSPSWTGPETQYF.

CDR3 residues: CASSLTNRNQETQYF. The CDR3 DNA is TGTGCCAGCAGTTTGACAAACAGGAACCAAGAGACCCAGTACTTC. The chain joins TRBV28 to TRBJ2-5, with D possibly being TRBD1 (5 bases). V was cut by 3 bases and J by 0 bases, with 11 bases left in between. CDR3 length: 15 residues. CDR1 and CDR2 (germline): MDHEN, SYDVKM.

V is TRBV20-1 and J is TRBJ2-4; 7 bases are shared with TRBD2. The J call could be wrong; TRBJ2-7 is a better fit for the DNA end. Per the germline V gene, CDR1 is DFQATT and CDR2 is SNEGSKA (reference sequence). This CDR3 is built from 14 residues. CDR3 in DNA: TGCAGTGCTAGTCCCTCAGGGAGGGTCGACGAGCAGTACTTC. Translating gives CSASPSGRVDEQYF.

V usage is TRBV29-1 and J usage is TRBJ2-3; 12 bases align to TRBD2. Per the germline V gene, CDR1 is SQVTM and CDR2 is ANQGSEA. After removal of 4 bases from V and 3 bases from J, the junction contained 11 bases not matched to a gene. CDR3 length equals 17 residues. The CDR3 coding sequence is TGCAGCGTTGTCCCGGCTAGCGGGGGGGCGGAGACAGATACGCAGTATTTT. This codes for CSVVPASGGAETDTQYF.

This clonotype was recorded a few times. The J gene is TRBJ2-3, the V gene TRBV4-3; D is undetermined. From germline, CDR1 is LGHNA and CDR2 YSLEER. V dropped 4 bases and J dropped 2 bases, with 10 bases sitting between them. The CDR3 has 14 residues. The CDR3 DNA reads as TGCGCCAGCAGCCGAAGGACGAACACAGATACGCAGTATTTT. The encoded protein is CASSRRTNTDTQYF.

The chain links TRBV12-3 or TRBV12-4 to TRBJ1-1; the D is unclear. The V end lost 7 bases, the J end lost 1 base, and 13 bases lay between the germline ends. The CDR3 consists of 14 residues. DNA for the CDR3: TGTGCCAGCAATGCTGGACGCGCGAACACTGAAGCTTTCTTT. Translated, it gives CASNAGRANTEAFF.

The chain has TRBV14 and TRBJ2-5, with TRBD2 identical over 14 bases. TRBJ2-7 matches the DNA end more closely, so the J call is doubtful. The CDR3 runs 15 residues. CDR1 and CDR2 (germline): SGHDN, FVKESK. The CDR3 region is CASSLGLAGDYEQYF. In DNA, the CDR3 is TGTGCCAGCAGCCTGGGACTAGCGGGAGACTACGAGCAGTACTTC.

This clonotype was picked up one time. The chain has TRBV5-1 and TRBJ2-7, with a possible D match to TRBD2 (6 bases). Germline V CDR1 and CDR2: SGHRS, YFSETQ. The V end was cut by 1 base, the J end by 0 bases, with 11 bases between. This CDR3 has 15 amino acids. For the CDR3, the DNA is TGCGCCAGCAGCTTGAACCGAGCGGGCTCCTACGAGCAGTACTTC. Its translation is CASSLNRAGSYEQYF. Looking up the rest from reference TRBV5-1 and TRBJ2-7 gives the full variable domain: KAGVTQTPRYLIKTRGQQVTLSCSPISGHRSVSWYQQTPGQGLQFLFEYFSETQRNKGNFPGRFSGRQFSNSRSEMNVSTLELGDSALYLCASSLNRAGSYEQYFGPGTRLTVT.

The sample holds a few counts of this clonotype. The CDR3 DNA sequence: TGTGCCAGCAGCGTGGGGCCCAGGGAGCAGTTCTTC. The encoded protein is CASSVGPREQFF. The V call is TRBV7-9, the J call TRBJ2-1; D might be TRBD1 (5 bases). Germline CDR1 is SEHNR and CDR2 is FQNEAQ (reference sequence). The CDR3 is 12 amino acids. Trimming shortened V by 5 bases and J by 10 bases, and 12 bases separated the two germline ends. Supplemented by reference TRBV7-9 and TRBJ2-1, the full variable domain reads DTGVSQNPRHKITKRGQNVTFRCDPISEHNRLYWYRQTLGQGPEFLTYFQNEAQLEKSRLLSDRFSAERPKGSFSTLEIQRTEQGDSAMYLCASSVGPREQFFGPGTRLTVL.

The chain recombines TRBV6-4 with TRBJ1-2; 7 bases are shared with TRBD1. The CDR3 is 15 amino acids. V was pared by 4 bases and J by 5 bases, with 10 bases of the junction left unmatched. Germline values: CDR1 MRHNA, CDR2 SNTAGT. CDR3 region: CASSAAGGPFYGYTF. The CDR3 coding sequence is TGTGCCAGCAGTGCCGCAGGGGGTCCCTTTTATGGCTACACCTTC.

The chain joins TRBV20-1 to TRBJ2-2; D unclear. This CDR3 has 12 residues. Looked up from germline, CDR1 is DFQATT and CDR2 is SNEGSKA (reference sequence). Trimming shortened V by 6 bases and J by 7 bases, and 12 bases separated the two germline ends. In DNA form, the CDR3 reads TGCAGTGCCGACAACCTGGACGGGGAGCTGTTTTTT. It specifies CSADNLDGELFF.

Note on this clonotype: A much more abundant neighbour one base away suggests this may be a read error. The chain links TRBV27 to TRBJ1-5, with TRBD1 matching over 8 bases. Germline trimming cut 2 bases from V and 5 bases from J; bases unmatched to any gene: 2. Germline CDR1 is MNHEY and CDR2 is SMNVEV (reference sequence). The CDR3 has 14 amino acids. CDR3 residues: CASSLGTGDQPQHF. The CDR3 DNA reads TGTGCCAGCAGTTTAGGGACAGGCGATCAGCCCCAGCATTTT.

This clonotype was recorded a few times. The chain has TRBV29-1 and TRBJ2-1, with TRBD1 matching 7 bases. Germline V gene data show CDR1 as SQVTM and CDR2 as ANQGSEA. This CDR3 comprises 14 residues. V lost 6 bases to trimming and J lost 0 bases; unmatched junction nucleotides: 5. Written as DNA, the CDR3 is TGCAGCGTAAGAGGGACAGACTCCTACAATGAGCAGTTCTTC. Translation: CSVRGTDSYNEQFF.

V is TRBV20-1 and J is TRBJ2-7; D gene unclear. This CDR3 region has 12 residues. Germline assignment: CDR1 DFQATT and CDR2 SNEGSKA (reference sequence). Trimming pared 6 bases from V and 2 bases from J, leaving 11 bases between. CDR3 amino acids: CSAYGEPYEQYF. CDR3 DNA sequence: TGCAGTGCCTACGGTGAGCCCTACGAGCAGTACTTC.

In its sample, this clonotype was seen a few times. The CDR3 loop reads CASTRTVSEQYF. CDR3 sequence (DNA): TGTGCCAGCACGCGGACAGTAAGCGAGCAGTACTTC. The chain combines TRBV12-3 or TRBV12-4 with TRBJ2-5; possibly TRBD1 for D (6 bases). The J call may not be correct, given that the DNA end is closer to TRBJ2-7. This CDR3 has 12 residues.

The J gene is TRBJ2-5, the V gene TRBV29-1; TRBD2 aligns across 7 bases. There are 13 residues in the CDR3. V shed 7 bases, J shed 11 bases, and the junction held 16 bases outside the gene matches. Germline V lookup: CDR1 SQVTM, CDR2 ANQGSEA. The CDR3: CSGNRGVGNEQYF. DNA for the CDR3: TGCAGCGGGAACCGGGGGGTCGGCAATGAGCAGTACTTC.